Below are 16 T cell receptor beta chains sequenced from a single sample in a study of molecular identifiers for immune sequencing clone quantification. TCRdb analysed the PCR reads with MiXCR anew, one entry per CDR3 protein. Of about 640,000 distinct CDR3 sequences detected, 15% to 20% appear once; the ten largest clones hold 0.75% to 0.95%. Sequenced input: naive CD8+ T cells from blood, with Jurkat cell RNA spiked in. Stated subset: FACS-sorted CD8+CD4-CCR7+CD45RA+ naive T cells. The receptors originated from a human donor in good health. Some libraries in this study had Jurkat cell RNA spiked in.

This chain uses TRBV27 with TRBJ2-7, with D hard to call. V lost 5 bases and J 2 bases, leaving 10 bases between the germline ends. Germline V lookup: CDR1 MNHEY, CDR2 SMNVEV (reference sequence). The CDR3 is 13 residues long. CDR3 coding DNA: TGTGCCAGCAGTCCCATCCCTCCCTACGAGCAGTACTTC. As protein: CASSPIPPYEQYF.

This clonotype was counted between two and nine times. The chain recombines TRBV6-6 with TRBJ1-2; D perhaps matches TRBD1 (6 bases). This CDR3 comprises 17 residues. Trimming cost V 4 bases and J 6 bases, with 24 bases left between them. Germline CDR1 MNHNY, CDR2 SVGAGI (reference sequence). Written as DNA, the CDR3 is TGTGCCAGCAGTTCTCCGGGGGGGCCTAGAGTGTGGGATGGCTACACCTTC. This codes for CASSSPGGPRVWDGYTF.

Concerning this clonotype: A read error may explain this, as a much larger clone is one base away. The J gene is TRBJ2-5, the V gene TRBV7-2; no reliable D call. The CDR3 loop spans 12 amino acids. V was pared by 4 bases and J by 5 bases, with 8 bases between. In germline, CDR1 is SGHTA, CDR2 FQGNSA. CDR3 nucleotide sequence: TGTGCCAGCAGCTCCCGGCCGGAGACCCAGTACTTC. Its translation is CASSSRPETQYF.

This clonotype has a count of ten or more. The V and J genes are TRBV4-1 and TRBJ1-6; D is possibly TRBD1 (6 bases). The germline gives CDR1 MGHRA, CDR2 YSYEKL. The CDR3 runs to 15 residues. Trimming shortened V by 4 bases and J by 5 bases, and 12 bases separated the two germline ends. DNA of the CDR3: TGCGCCAGCAGCCCAGGGGAGACCGATAATTCACCCCTCCACTTT. Residues: CASSPGETDNSPLHF.

This clonotype was seen many times. The chain recombines TRBV12-3 or TRBV12-4 with TRBJ1-1, with TRBD1 as a possible D gene (5 bases). This CDR3 spans 15 amino acids. The V gene lost 3 bases and the J gene lost 4 bases, with 15 bases spanning the gap. CDR3 in amino acids: CASSFSSGGGTEAFF. The CDR3 DNA reads TGTGCCAGCAGTTTTAGTTCGGGCGGGGGCACTGAAGCTTTCTTT.

Worth noting for this clonotype: A much larger clone differs by one base, so this may be a read error. This chain uses TRBV20-1 with TRBJ2-5; 8 positions match TRBD2. The germline CDR1 and CDR2 sequences are DFQATT and SNEGSKA (reference sequence). After removal of 3 bases from V and 0 bases from J, the junction contained 6 bases not matched to a gene. The CDR3 covers 15 residues. CDR3 amino acids: CSASGRDRYQETQYF. CDR3 nucleotides: TGCAGTGCTAGCGGGAGGGATCGGTACCAAGAGACCCAGTACTTC.

Turning to this clonotype: A read error is possible here, since a much larger clone lies one base away. The V gene is TRBV11-2, the J gene TRBJ1-4; a possible D gene is TRBD1 (6 bases). The CDR3 is made up of 16 amino acids. CDR1 is SGHAT, CDR2 FQNNGV, per germline. This CDR3 reads CASSPTPGETNEKLSF. The DNA of the CDR3 is TGTGCCAGCAGCCCCACCCCAGGGGAGACTAATGAAAAACTGTCTTTT.

Comments on this clonotype: A much larger clone lies one base from this, so it may be a read error. No conserved phenylalanine or tryptophan is present at the end of the CDR3, so a read error is the likely explanation. The V call is TRBV7-7, the J call TRBJ2-5; the D gene is possibly TRBD1 (5 bases). The V gene's germline CDR1 is SSHAT and CDR2 FNYEAQ (reference sequence). Deletions cut 2 bases from V and 3 bases from J, with 16 bases between. The CDR3 is 16 amino acids. This CDR3 reads CASSLYAGRAEETQYL. In DNA, the CDR3 is TGTGCCAGCAGCTTATATGCAGGCAGGGCCGAAGAGACCCAGTACCTC.

For this clonotype: A clone one base away is much larger, so this may be a read error. The rearrangement joins TRBV10-2 to TRBJ1-1, with D tentatively TRBD1 (5 bases). The CDR3 is 15 amino acids. Trimming left V 6 bases short and J 4 bases short, with 18 bases between. The germline V gene encodes CDR1 WSHSY and CDR2 SAAADI. CDR3 sequence: CASSHSWGSGTEAFF. CDR3 DNA: TGCGCCAGCAGCCACTCTTGGGGGTCCGGCACTGAAGCTTTCTTT.

This clonotype showed up many times. This sequence joins TRBV5-1 and TRBJ2-3; a possible D gene is TRBD1 (5 bases). The CDR3 spans 17 residues. V dropped 4 bases and J dropped 3 bases, with 21 bases sitting between them. In germline, CDR1 is SGHRS, CDR2 YFSETQ. CDR3 bases: TGCGCCAGCAGCAACTACAGAGTTGGGGCGTTGACAGATACGCAGTATTTT. It is translated as CASSNYRVGALTDTQYF.

Concerning this clonotype itself: The CDR3 does not close with the conserved phenylalanine or tryptophan, likely indicating a read error. The chain joins TRBV12-3 or TRBV12-4 to TRBJ2-2; D possibly corresponds to TRBD2 (5 bases). The CDR3 contains 16 residues. Between the trimmed V and J ends, which lost 3 bases and 1 base, there was a span of 12 bases. The CDR3 sequence is CASSFRVGLNTGELFL. The CDR3, as DNA: TGTGCCAGCAGTTTTCGAGTCGGACTGAACACCGGGGAGCTGTTTCTT.

The chain employs TRBV27 and TRBJ2-7; D not resolved. Germline V lookup: CDR1 MNHEY, CDR2 SMNVEV (reference sequence). The CDR3 is made up of 18 amino acids. V lost 5 bases to trimming and J lost 2 bases, with 25 bases between them. CDR3 in amino acids: CASSHILPNGVTTYEQYF. The CDR3 nucleotides read TGTGCCAGCAGTCATATACTCCCTAATGGGGTGACGACCTACGAGCAGTACTTC.

This clonotype showed up just a few times. The chain recombines TRBV6-5 with TRBJ1-2; 12 positions match TRBD1. Trimming removed 2 bases from V and 2 bases from J; junction bases left unmatched: 3. The CDR3 is 16 residues long. CDR1 and CDR2 (germline): MNHEY, SVGAGI. The CDR3: CASSYGTGGGNYGYTF. DNA for the CDR3: TGTGCCAGCAGTTACGGGACAGGGGGCGGGAACTATGGCTACACCTTC.

This clonotype was seen at least ten times. The gene calls are TRBV11-3 and TRBJ2-5; possibly TRBD1 or TRBD2 for D (5 bases each). Germline CDR1 SGHNT, CDR2 YENEEA. The CDR3 totals 14 residues. With 2 bases removed from V and 1 base from J, the gap between germline ends came to 8 bases. This chain's CDR3 is CASSLWGSQETQYF. The CDR3 nucleotides read TGTGCCAGCAGCTTATGGGGGAGCCAAGAGACCCAGTACTTC. Full variable domain (remainder filled in from reference TRBV11-3 and TRBJ2-5): EAGVVQSPRYKIIEKKQPVAFWCNPISGHNTLYWYLQNLGQGPELLIRYENEEAVDDSQLPKDRFSAERLKGVDSTLKIQPAELGDSAVYLCASSLWGSQETQYFGPGTRLLVL.

Concerning this clonotype: A much larger clone lies one base from this, so it may be a read error. This is likely a read error, given that the CDR3 carries no conserved phenylalanine or tryptophan at its end. The V and J genes are TRBV5-1 and TRBJ2-5; 8 bases agree with TRBD1. The CDR3 runs 14 residues. Germline V CDR1 and CDR2: SGHRS, YFSETQ. The V and J ends lost 0 bases and 3 bases, in that order; junction bases with no gene match: 1. The CDR3 here is CASSLEQGEETQYL. The CDR3 bases are TGCGCCAGCAGCTTGGAACAGGGGGAAGAGACCCAGTACCTC.

This clonotype has only a few counts. The chain links TRBV10-2 to TRBJ2-3; possibly TRBD1 for D (6 bases). Trimming pared 3 bases from V and 2 bases from J, leaving 18 bases between. The CDR3 loop spans 17 amino acids. The germline gives CDR1 WSHSY, CDR2 SAAADI. DNA of the CDR3: TGCGCCAGCAGTGACAGAGACAGGTTAGGGGACACAGATACGCAGTATTTT. The encoded protein is CASSDRDRLGDTDTQYF.